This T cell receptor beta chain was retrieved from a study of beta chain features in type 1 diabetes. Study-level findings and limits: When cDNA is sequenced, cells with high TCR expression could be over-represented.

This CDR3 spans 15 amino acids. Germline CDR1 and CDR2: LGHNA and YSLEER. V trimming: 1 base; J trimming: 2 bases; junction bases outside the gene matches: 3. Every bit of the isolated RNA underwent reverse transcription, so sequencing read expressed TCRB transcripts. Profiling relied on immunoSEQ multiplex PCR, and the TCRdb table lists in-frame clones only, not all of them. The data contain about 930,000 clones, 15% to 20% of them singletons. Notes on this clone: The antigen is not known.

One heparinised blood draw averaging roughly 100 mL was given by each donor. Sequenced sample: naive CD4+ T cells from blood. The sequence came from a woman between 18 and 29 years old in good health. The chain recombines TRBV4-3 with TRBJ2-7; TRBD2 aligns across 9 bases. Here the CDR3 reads CASSQGLAGPYEQYF. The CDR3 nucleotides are TGCGCCAGCAGCCAAGGCCTAGCGGGACCCTACGAGCAGTACTTC.